One and the same sample provided the 21 T cell receptor beta chains below, sequenced in a study of control samples from healthy donors and cancer patients (dated by TCRdb to the early 2020s). Library creation used the immunoSEQ multiplex PCR assay. TCRdb's version of the immuneACCESS table is confined to in-frame rearrangements and falls short of the full clone set. An unresolved V gene accounts for under half of the shortfall where checked; the remainder is of unknown origin. Counted in this sample were approximately 130,000 clones; approximately 87% of them appeared once. The top ten constitute 2.9% of the sample. Sequencing used blood. The receptors derive from a man in his 60s in good health.

The V and J genes are TRBV7-2 and TRBJ1-6; the D is unclear. Looked up from germline, CDR1 is SGHTA and CDR2 is FQGNSA. V was pared by 4 bases and J by 5 bases, with 12 bases between. This CDR3 has 15 amino acids. The DNA for the CDR3 is TGTGCCAGCAGCTGGAAGAGTGGTGATAATTCACCCCTCCACTTT. Its protein product is CASSWKSGDNSPLHF.

The rearrangement joins TRBV18 to TRBJ2-7, with 8 bases matching TRBD2. CDR1 is KGHSH and CDR2 is LQKENI in the germline V gene. This CDR3 contains 15 residues. V was pared by 4 bases and J by 6 bases, with 11 bases of the junction left unmatched. The CDR3 region has the DNA TGTGCCAGCTCACTTGCTGACCGGGGGGGCGCCGAGCAGTACTTC. Amino acids: CASSLADRGGAEQYF.

This clone was observed a few times. The chain recombines TRBV3-1 (or the pseudogene TRBV3-2) with TRBJ1-5; TRBD1 agrees at 8 bases. With 3 bases clipped from V and 4 bases from J, the junction kept 17 bases outside the gene matches. The V gene's germline CDR1 is LGHDT and CDR2 YNNKEL (reference sequence). The CDR3 contains 19 residues. DNA for the CDR3: TGTGCCAGCAGCCATCGAAGAAGGTTGGACAGGGAGGCGAATCAGCCCCAGCATTTT. Amino acid sequence: CASSHRRRLDREANQPQHF.

This clone has more than one count but fewer than ten. J is TRBJ1-2 and V is TRBV5-4, with 7 positions matching TRBD1. Germline assignment: CDR1 SGHNT and CDR2 YYREEE (reference sequence). The CDR3 has 14 amino acids. V dropped 3 bases and J dropped 1; count of bases not matched to a gene: 3. In DNA, the CDR3 is TGTGCCAGCAGCTCGGACAGGAGTAACTATGGCTACACCTTC. Residues: CASSSDRSNYGYTF.

This clone was seen a single time. The CDR3 reads CASGRDGANYGYTF. CDR3 coding DNA: TGTGCCAGCGGGAGGGACGGAGCTAACTATGGCTACACCTTC. This rearrangement joins TRBV2 to TRBJ1-2; TRBD1 might be the D (5 bases). V was clipped by 8 bases and J by 0 bases, with 13 bases between them. The CDR3 totals 14 residues. Looked up from germline, CDR1 is SNHLY and CDR2 is FYNNEI.

This rearrangement joins TRBV11-2 to TRBJ2-1; 9 nucleotides agree with TRBD2. V gave up 3 bases and J gave up 9 bases; unmatched junction bases: 12. Germline CDR1 and CDR2: SGHAT and FQNNGV. CDR3 length: 16 amino acids. The CDR3 region has the DNA TGTGCCAGCAGCTTTGATCCAGCGGGGGGTCTAGGTGAGCAGTTCTTC. This translates into CASSFDPAGGLGEQFF.

The J gene is TRBJ1-4, the V gene TRBV4-1, with D unresolved. This CDR3 region has 17 residues. The germline V gene encodes CDR1 MGHRA and CDR2 YSYEKL. Trimming removed 0 bases from V and 3 bases from J, with 14 bases in between. The CDR3 sequence: CASSQDLGSGANEKLFF. CDR3 DNA: TGCGCCAGCAGCCAAGATCTGGGGTCGGGTGCTAATGAAAAACTGTTTTTT.

The rearrangement uses TRBV7-8 and TRBJ1-1; TRBD1 matches 8 bases. Germline lookup yields CDR1 SGHVS and CDR2 FQNEAQ. This CDR3 contains 17 residues. V was pared by 2 bases and J by 1 base, with 9 bases of the junction left unmatched. Written as DNA, the CDR3 is TGTGCCAGCAGCTTAACGGGACAGGCTAGTACGAACACTGAAGCTTTCTTT. Protein: CASSLTGQASTNTEAFF.

This clone came up once. The rearrangement links TRBV5-1 to TRBJ1-3, with no clear D. CDR1 SGHRS and CDR2 YFSETQ come from the germline V gene. The CDR3 extends over 17 amino acids. Trimming stripped 0 bases from V and 0 bases from J, with 13 bases between. The CDR3 DNA sequence: TGCGCCAGCAGCTTGGCCGGGGAGGTGAGCTCTGGAAACACCATATATTTT. It translates to CASSLAGEVSSGNTIYF.

V and J are TRBV19 and TRBJ1-1; D is undetermined. Germline V gene sequence: CDR1 LNHDA, CDR2 SQIVND (reference sequence). The CDR3 sequence is 13 residues long. The ends were cut back, 3 bases at V and 0 bases at J, with 5 bases in the middle. Here the CDR3 DNA reads TGTGCCAGTAGTATGGACCTGAACACTGAAGCTTTCTTT. It translates to CASSMDLNTEAFF.

The chain links TRBV12-5 to TRBJ1-2, with D uncertain. The length of the CDR3 is 17 residues. CDR1 LGHNT and CDR2 FRNRAP come from the germline V gene. V was pared by 6 bases and J by 0 bases, with 20 bases between. The CDR3 spells CASGTTPGLQANYGYTF. The CDR3 DNA reads as TGTGCTAGTGGAACCACCCCGGGTCTCCAAGCTAACTATGGCTACACCTTC. Based on the CDR3 plus reference TRBV12-5 and TRBJ1-2, the full variable domain is DARVTQTPRHKVTEMGQEVTMRCQPILGHNTVFWYRQTMMQGLELLAYFRNRAPLDDSGMPKDRFSAEMPDATLATLKIQPSEPRDSAVYFCASGTTPGLQANYGYTFGSGTRLTVV.

This chain connects TRBV5-1 to TRBJ1-2; TRBD1 is a possible D gene (5 bases). Germline CDR1 SGHRS, CDR2 YFSETQ. The ends were cut back, 0 bases at V and 0 bases at J, with 12 bases in the middle. This CDR3 has 16 residues. The CDR3 spells CASSLAPEGSNYGYTF. CDR3 nucleotides: TGCGCCAGCAGCTTGGCCCCGGAGGGGTCTAACTATGGCTACACCTTC. The full variable domain, its missing parts supplied by reference TRBV5-1 and TRBJ1-2, is KAGVTQTPRYLIKTRGQQVTLSCSPISGHRSVSWYQQTPGQGLQFLFEYFSETQRNKGNFPGRFSGRQFSNSRSEMNVSTLELGDSALYLCASSLAPEGSNYGYTFGSGTRLTVV.

CDR3 in amino acids: CASSEQELYGYTF. CDR3 DNA: TGTGCCAGCAGTGAACAGGAACTATATGGCTACACCTTC. This chain connects TRBV2 to TRBJ1-2; D unresolved. CDR1 and CDR2 (germline): SNHLY, FYNNEI. V lost 2 bases and J 5 bases, leaving 9 bases between the germline ends. The CDR3 has 13 residues.

The chain joins TRBV12-3 or TRBV12-4 to TRBJ1-1; D is unclear. V was trimmed by 1 base and J by 5 bases, leaving 8 bases between them. The CDR3 consists of 13 residues. The CDR3: CASSLGRRTEAFF. The CDR3 region has the DNA TGTGCCAGCAGTTTAGGGAGGAGGACTGAAGCTTTCTTT.

V gene TRBV7-6 combines with J gene TRBJ1-5; D remains unclear. The germline V gene encodes CDR1 SGHVS and CDR2 FNYEAQ. V lost 4 bases to trimming and J lost 4 bases, with 14 bases between them. The CDR3 covers 15 residues. In DNA, the CDR3 is TGTGCCAGCAGCTCCCCATTAAAACATAATCAGCCCCAGCATTTT. This translates into CASSSPLKHNQPQHF. Using reference TRBV7-6 and TRBJ1-5 for the parts outside the CDR3, the full variable domain is GAGVSQSPRYKVTKRGQDVALRCDPISGHVSLYWYRQALGQGPEFLTYFNYEAQQDKSGLPNDRFSAERPEGSISTLTIQRTEQRDSAMYRCASSSPLKHNQPQHFGDGTRLSIL.

This chain connects TRBV4-3 to TRBJ2-2; D is possibly TRBD1 or TRBD2 (5 bases each). Looked up from germline, CDR1 is LGHNA and CDR2 is YSLEER. The CDR3 runs 16 residues. V dropped 4 bases and J dropped 1 base, with 13 bases sitting between them. CDR3 sequence (DNA): TGCGCCAGCAGCCGAGGGGTGACGGTGAACACCGGGGAGCTGTTTTTT. Translation gives CASSRGVTVNTGELFF.

For the CDR3, the DNA is TGTGCCAGCAGTTACCCCTCCGGCGGGGATTCACCCCTCCACTTT. Translated, it gives CASSYPSGGDSPLHF. The rearrangement links TRBV6-6 to TRBJ1-6; D remains unclear. Germline V CDR1 and CDR2: MNHNY, SVGAGI (reference sequence). With 2 bases removed from V and 8 bases from J, the gap between germline ends came to 13 bases. The CDR3 is 15 residues long.

The chain links TRBV28 to TRBJ1-1; TRBD1 matches at 7 bases. The CDR3 extends over 14 amino acids. Germline CDR1 MDHEN, CDR2 SYDVKM. Trimming removed 2 bases from V and 3 bases from J; junction bases left unmatched: 3. The CDR3 loop is CASSLSRGYTEAFF. CDR3 in DNA: TGTGCCAGCAGTTTAAGCAGGGGGTACACTGAAGCTTTCTTT.

This sequence joins TRBV4-2 and TRBJ1-4, with TRBD1 matching 9 bases. Germline CDR1 LGHNA, CDR2 YNFKEQ. Trimming took 4 bases from V and 2 from J; bases not matched to a gene: 11. There are 18 residues in the CDR3. CDR3: CASSPTGQGFSTNEKLFF. The CDR3 bases are TGTGCCAGCAGCCCAACCGGACAGGGGTTTAGCACTAATGAAAAACTGTTTTTT.

The V and J genes are TRBV7-2 and TRBJ1-2; a possible D gene is TRBD1 (6 bases). This CDR3 spans 15 amino acids. The V end was cut by 1 base, the J end by 8 bases, with 17 bases between. Germline V gene data show CDR1 as SGHTA and CDR2 as FQGNSA. The CDR3 DNA is TGTGCCAGCAGCTTAGAACGCGCGGCAGGGGTCGGCTACACCTTC. Translation: CASSLERAAGVGYTF. The full variable domain, rest sourced from reference TRBV7-2 and TRBJ1-2, is GAGVSQSPSNKVTEKGKDVELRCDPISGHTALYWYRQSLGQGLEFLIYFQGNSAPDKSGLPSDRFSAERTGGSVSTLTIQRTQQEDSAVYLCASSLERAAGVGYTFGSGTRLTVV.

There are a few counts of this clone. The rearrangement joins TRBV19 to TRBJ1-5; no clear D. V was shortened by 6 bases and J by 5 bases, with 5 bases between the two germline ends. The CDR3 contains 11 residues. The germline V gene encodes CDR1 LNHDA and CDR2 SQIVND (reference sequence). DNA of the CDR3: TGTGCCAGTAGCGAATATCAGCCCCAGCATTTT. It codes for CASSEYQPQHF.